Given below is one TCR beta chain in context. Other DNA sequences in this specimen translate into the identical CDR3. This sample stems from a study of blood T cell repertoires in COVID-19. Overall study: The United States, Italy and Spain provided the acute and convalescent COVID-19 samples.

Trimming stripped 7 bases from V and 7 bases from J, with 16 bases between. CDR3 length equals 13 residues. Germline-derived CDR1 and CDR2 are MDHEN and SYDVKM. Under the authors' procedure: Reference gene primers were amplified, and this amplification served to estimate nucleated cell counts. Sequenced by immunoSEQ multiplex PCR; TCRdb stores in-frame clones only, minus some. The V and J calls and clone size were taken over from that table, and D and trimming were inferred from the DNA. This sample yields roughly 250,000 clones, of which 65% to 80% are seen a single time; 4% belongs to the top ten. Sequenced input: peripheral blood. The TCR originated in a middle-aged woman with active or convalescent COVID-19. The chain has TRBV28 and TRBJ1-2, with D hard to call. CDR3 region: CASTMPAVPGYTF. The DNA of the CDR3 is TGTGCCAGCACCATGCCAGCGGTCCCTGGCTACACCTTC.